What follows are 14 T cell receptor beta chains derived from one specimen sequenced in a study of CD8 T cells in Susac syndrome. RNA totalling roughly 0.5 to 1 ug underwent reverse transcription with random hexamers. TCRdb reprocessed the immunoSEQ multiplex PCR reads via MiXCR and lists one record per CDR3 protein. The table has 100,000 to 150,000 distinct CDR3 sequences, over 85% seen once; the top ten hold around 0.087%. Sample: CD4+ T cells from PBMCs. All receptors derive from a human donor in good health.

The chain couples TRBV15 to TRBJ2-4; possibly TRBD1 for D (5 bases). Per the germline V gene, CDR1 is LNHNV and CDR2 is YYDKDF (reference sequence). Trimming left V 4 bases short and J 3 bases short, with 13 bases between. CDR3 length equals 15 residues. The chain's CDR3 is CATSKDRGYKNIQYF. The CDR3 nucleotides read TGTGCCACCAGCAAAGACAGAGGTTACAAAAACATTCAGTACTTC.

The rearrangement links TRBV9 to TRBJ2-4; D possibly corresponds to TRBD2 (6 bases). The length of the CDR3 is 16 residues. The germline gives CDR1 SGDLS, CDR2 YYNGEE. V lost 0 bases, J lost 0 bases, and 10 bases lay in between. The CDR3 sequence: CASSVEAGLAKNIQYF. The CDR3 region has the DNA TGTGCCAGCAGCGTAGAGGCGGGACTAGCCAAAAACATTCAGTACTTC.

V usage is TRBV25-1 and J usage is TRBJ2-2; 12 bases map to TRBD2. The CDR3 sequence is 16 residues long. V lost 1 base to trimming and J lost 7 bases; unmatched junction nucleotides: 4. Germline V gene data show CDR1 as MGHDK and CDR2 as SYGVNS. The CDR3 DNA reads TGTGCCAGCAGTGAATCCCGACTAGCGGGAGTCGGGGAGCTGTTTTTT. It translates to CASSESRLAGVGELFF. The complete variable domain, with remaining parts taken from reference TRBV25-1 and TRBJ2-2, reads EADIYQTPRYLVIGTGKKITLECSQTMGHDKMYWYQQDPGMELHLIHYSYGVNSTEKGDLSSESTVSRIRTEHFPLTLESARPSHTSQYLCASSESRLAGVGELFFGEGSRLTVL.

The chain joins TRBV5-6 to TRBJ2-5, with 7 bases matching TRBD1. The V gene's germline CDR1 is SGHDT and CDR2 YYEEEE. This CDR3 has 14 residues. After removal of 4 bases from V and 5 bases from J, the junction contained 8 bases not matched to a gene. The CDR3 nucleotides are TGTGCCAGCAGCACCCGGACAGGCGGGGAGACCCAGTACTTC. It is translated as CASSTRTGGETQYF.

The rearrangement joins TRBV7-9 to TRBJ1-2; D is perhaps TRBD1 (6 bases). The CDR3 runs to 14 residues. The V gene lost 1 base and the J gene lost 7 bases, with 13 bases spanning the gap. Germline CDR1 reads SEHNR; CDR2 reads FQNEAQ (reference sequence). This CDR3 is CASSLEGGFGGYTF. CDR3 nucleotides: TGTGCCAGCAGCTTAGAAGGGGGTTTCGGTGGCTACACCTTC.

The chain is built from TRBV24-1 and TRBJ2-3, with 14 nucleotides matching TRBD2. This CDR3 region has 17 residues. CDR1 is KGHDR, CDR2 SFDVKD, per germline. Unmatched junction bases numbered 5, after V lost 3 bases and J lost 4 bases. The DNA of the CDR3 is TGTGCCACCAGTGATCCGGGACTAGCGGGAGAATCAGATACGCAGTATTTT. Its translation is CATSDPGLAGESDTQYF.

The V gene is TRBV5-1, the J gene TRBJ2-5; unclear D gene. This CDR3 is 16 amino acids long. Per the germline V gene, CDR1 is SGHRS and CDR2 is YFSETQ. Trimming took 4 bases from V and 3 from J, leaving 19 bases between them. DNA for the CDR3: TGCGCCAGCAGCCAAACTATAGGGATGGCCGAAGAGACCCAGTACTTC. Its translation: CASSQTIGMAEETQYF.

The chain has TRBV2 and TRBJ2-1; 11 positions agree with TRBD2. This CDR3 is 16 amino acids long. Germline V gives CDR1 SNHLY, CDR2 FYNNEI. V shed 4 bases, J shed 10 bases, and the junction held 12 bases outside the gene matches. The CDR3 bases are TGTGCCAGCAGTGGAGAGACTAGCGGGATTTCGGGGGAGCAGTTCTTC. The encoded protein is CASSGETSGISGEQFF. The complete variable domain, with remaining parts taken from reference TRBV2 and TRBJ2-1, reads EPEVTQTPSHQVTQMGQEVILRCVPISNHLYFYWYRQILGQKVEFLVSFYNNEISEKSEIFDDQFSVERPDGSNFTLKIRSTKLEDSAMYFCASSGETSGISGEQFFGPGTRLTVL.

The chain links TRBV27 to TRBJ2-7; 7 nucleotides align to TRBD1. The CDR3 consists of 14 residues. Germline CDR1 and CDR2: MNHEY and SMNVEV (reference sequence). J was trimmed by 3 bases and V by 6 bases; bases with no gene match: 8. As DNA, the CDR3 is TGTGCCAGCAGCTCTCGACAGGGTGGCTACGAGCAGTACTTC. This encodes CASSSRQGGYEQYF.

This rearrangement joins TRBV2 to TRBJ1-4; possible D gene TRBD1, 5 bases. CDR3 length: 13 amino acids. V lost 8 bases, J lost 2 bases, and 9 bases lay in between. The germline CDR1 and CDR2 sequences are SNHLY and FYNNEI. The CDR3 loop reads CASARGTNEKLFF. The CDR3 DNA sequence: TGTGCCAGCGCTAGGGGTACTAATGAAAAACTGTTTTTT.

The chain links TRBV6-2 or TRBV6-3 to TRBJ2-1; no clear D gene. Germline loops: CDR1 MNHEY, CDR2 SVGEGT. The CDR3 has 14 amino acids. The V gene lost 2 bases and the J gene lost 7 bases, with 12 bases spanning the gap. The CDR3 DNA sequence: TGTGCCAGCAGTTACGGAGCAGGAAAAAATGAGCAGTTCTTC. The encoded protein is CASSYGAGKNEQFF.

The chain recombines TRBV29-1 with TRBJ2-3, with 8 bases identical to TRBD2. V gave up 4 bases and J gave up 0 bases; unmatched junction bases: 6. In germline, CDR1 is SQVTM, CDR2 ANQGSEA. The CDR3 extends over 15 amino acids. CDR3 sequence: CSVGRLAPSTDTQYF. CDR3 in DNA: TGCAGCGTTGGTCGACTAGCGCCTAGCACAGATACGCAGTATTTT.

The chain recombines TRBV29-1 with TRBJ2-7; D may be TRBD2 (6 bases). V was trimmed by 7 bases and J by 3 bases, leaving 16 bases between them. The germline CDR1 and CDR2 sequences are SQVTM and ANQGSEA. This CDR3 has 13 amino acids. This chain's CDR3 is CSASEGSGYEQYF. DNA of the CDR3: TGCAGCGCCTCTGAAGGTAGCGGCTACGAGCAGTACTTC.

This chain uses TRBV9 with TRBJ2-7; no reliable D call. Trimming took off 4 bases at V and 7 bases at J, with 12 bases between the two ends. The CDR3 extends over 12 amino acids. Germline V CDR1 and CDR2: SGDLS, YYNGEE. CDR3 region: CASSPSLGEQYF. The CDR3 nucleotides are TGTGCCAGCAGCCCCTCCTTAGGGGAGCAGTACTTC.